These 13 T cell receptor beta chains share one sample of origin, sequenced in a study of blood T cells in healthy people across ages. Sample-barcoded 5' priming and a J-beta primer mix drove a second PCR of roughly 6 to 12 cycles. TCRdb redid the calling of the 5' RACE reads with MiXCR, one entry per CDR3 protein. Here the sample spans around 800,000 distinct CDR3 sequences, 35% to 60% being singletons. The specimen was blood. These TCRs come from an elderly man in good health.

V usage is TRBV2 and J usage is TRBJ2-4, with TRBD1 identical over 9 bases. With V trimmed by 5 bases and J by 15 bases, 14 bases remained unmatched. CDR1 is SNHLY, CDR2 FYNNEI, per germline. The CDR3 is 14 amino acids. CDR3 sequence reads: CASSPGTGTNSGYF. The CDR3, as DNA: TGTGCCAGCAGTCCCGGGACAGGGACAAACTCTGGGTACTTC.

The chain uses TRBV10-3 and TRBJ1-5, with 9 bases that match TRBD1. There are 13 residues in the CDR3. V was clipped by 6 bases and J by 7 bases; unmatched bases: 4. Germline CDR1 and CDR2: ENHRY and SYGVKD. For the CDR3, the DNA is TGTGCCATCAGGGCGGACAGGGGACAGCCCCAGCATTTT. Translation: CAIRADRGQPQHF.

The chain recombines TRBV9 with TRBJ2-5; D not resolved. Deletions cut 3 bases from V and 4 bases from J, with 13 bases between. Germline V lookup: CDR1 SGDLS, CDR2 YYNGEE. The CDR3 has 14 amino acids. DNA of the CDR3: TGTGCCAGCAGCGCCAGTCCGGGTGGAGAGACCCAGTACTTC. Amino acids: CASSASPGGETQYF.

In its sample, this clonotype was seen many times. This rearrangement joins TRBV29-1 to TRBJ2-7, with 7 bases matching TRBD1. The V gene end was trimmed by 1 base and the J gene end by 3 bases; junction bases not matched to a gene: 9. The CDR3 is 15 amino acids. CDR1 SQVTM and CDR2 ANQGSEA come from the germline V gene. The CDR3 reads CSVEVYRGLSYEQYF. CDR3 in DNA: TGCAGCGTTGAAGTCTACAGGGGCCTTAGCTACGAGCAGTACTTC.

The DNA of the CDR3 is TGTGCCAGCAGCCCTAGAGACGGTGAGGAGACCCAGTACTTC. Encoded protein: CASSPRDGEETQYF. The gene calls are TRBV7-9 and TRBJ2-5; D is uncertain. V lost 5 bases and J lost 5, with 15 bases in between. The CDR3 is made up of 14 amino acids. CDR1 is SEHNR and CDR2 is FQNEAQ in the germline V gene (reference sequence).

The rearrangement joins TRBV7-9 to TRBJ2-1; possibly TRBD2 for D (5 bases). Germline V CDR1 and CDR2: SEHNR, FQNEAQ (reference sequence). Trimming left V 5 bases short and J 9 bases short, with 17 bases between. CDR3 length: 14 amino acids. In nucleotides, the CDR3 is TGTGCCAGCAGCCCACGACTAAGCCTGAGTGAGCAGTTCTTC. Its translation is CASSPRLSLSEQFF.

A single count supports this clonotype. A much larger clone is a single base away; this may be a read error. The chain uses TRBV5-1 and TRBJ2-1; no reliable D call. The CDR3 consists of 16 residues. V lost 0 bases and J 0 bases, leaving 10 bases between the germline ends. Germline values: CDR1 SGHRS, CDR2 YFSETQ. DNA of the CDR3: TGCGCCAGCAGCTTGGCGCCCCAAGGCTCCTACAATGAGCAGTTCTTC. Translated, it gives CASSLAPQGSYNEQFF.

Worth noting for this clonotype: The DNA is omitted, as the CDR3 cannot be located on it reliably, and the CDR3 follows TCRdb's listing. This chain joins TRBV20-1 and TRBJ1-2; TRBD1 reflects the table's D call only, with no check against the DNA. Germline assignment: CDR1 DFQATT and CDR2 SNEGSKA (reference sequence). The CDR3 comprises 13 residues, both ends counted. This CDR3 reads CSTPETGDYGCTF.

This clonotype was seen many times. V usage is TRBV20-1 and J usage is TRBJ2-7; possible D gene TRBD2, 5 bases. Germline assignment: CDR1 DFQATT and CDR2 SNEGSKA (reference sequence). The CDR3 length is 12 residues. V lost 3 bases and J lost 5, with 11 bases in between. In DNA, the CDR3 is TGCAGTGCTAGGGAGGATCGGGACGAGCAGTACTTC. Protein: CSAREDRDEQYF.

Concerning this clonotype: One end of the junction varies from germline; a read error may be responsible. The J gene is TRBJ2-5, the V gene TRBV28; the match to TRBD2 covers 9 bases. This CDR3 region has 13 residues. Germline-derived CDR1 and CDR2 are MDHEN and SYDVKM. The CDR3, as DNA: TGTGCCAGCGGTTTGGCGGGAGGGGATGAGCAGTACTTC. It is translated as CASGLAGGDEQYF. The whole variable domain, filled in from reference TRBV28 and TRBJ2-5, reads DVKVTQSSRYLVKRTGEKVFLECVQDMDHENMFWYRQDPGLGLRLIYFSYDVKMKEKGDIPEGYSVSREKKERFSLILESASTNQTSMYLCASGLAGGDEQYFGPGTRLLVL.

This chain connects TRBV7-2 to TRBJ2-1; D possibly uses TRBD1 or TRBD2 (7 bases each). Germline V gene data show CDR1 as SGHTA and CDR2 as FQGNSA. V lost 5 bases to trimming and J lost 8 bases, with 19 bases between them. This CDR3 has 15 residues. CDR3 in amino acids: CASSTQGGEVDEQFF. The CDR3 nucleotides read TGTGCCAGCAGCACCCAGGGGGGGGAGGTGGATGAGCAGTTCTTC.

Turning to this clonotype: Given a much more abundant clone one base away, this may be a read error. The rearrangement joins TRBV12-3 or TRBV12-4 to TRBJ2-3; D remains ambiguous. This CDR3 is built from 11 residues. Trimming took 7 bases from V and 2 from J, leaving 4 bases between them. CDR3 loop: CASMNTDTQYF. The CDR3 region has the DNA TGTGCCAGCATGAACACAGATACGCAGTATTTT.

V usage is TRBV6-1 and J usage is TRBJ2-7; no definite D call. Germline values: CDR1 MNHNS, CDR2 SASEGT. V dropped 6 bases and J dropped 0 bases, with 9 bases sitting between them. The CDR3 runs 13 residues. The CDR3 nucleotides are TGTGCCAGCAGAATCAGCTCCTCCTACGAGCAGTACTTC. Protein: CASRISSSYEQYF.